Presented here are 32 T cell receptor beta chains from one specimen sequenced in a study of T cells in Graves' hyperthyroidism and ophthalmopathy (dated by TCRdb to between 2018 and 2020). Library preparation was by multiplex PCR. Sequencer: Illumina HiSeq 2000. Amplification of TCR beta CDR3 regions was carried out from RNA transcripts. For the first round of RT-PCR on the TCR CDR3, the HTBI primer set was used together with the Qiagen OneStep RT-PCR kit. TCRdb trimmed the raw reads at Q25, called clones with MiXCR and kept productive beta chains. One record per CDR3 amino acid sequence lists the most common genes and DNA. In this sample the table shows about 380,000 distinct CDR3 sequences, roughly 20% of which occur a single time. Less than 45% of the sample goes to the ten largest clones. The specimen sequenced was blood. These receptors were obtained from a man younger than 30 with Graves' ophthalmopathy.

This clonotype has at least ten counts. This chain links TRBV11-2 with TRBJ1-2; D uncertain. The V and J ends lost 1 base and 8 bases respectively, with 14 bases between them. Germline V gives CDR1 SGHAT, CDR2 FQNNGV. This CDR3 is built from 14 residues. The CDR3 bases are TGTGCCAGCAGCTTAGGGGAGGCAATGAGCGGCTACACCTTC. Protein sequence: CASSLGEAMSGYTF.

This chain connects TRBV6-4 to TRBJ2-2, with 8 nucleotides matching TRBD2. Germline CDR1 and CDR2: MRHNA and SNTAGT. The J segment lost 8 bases and the V segment lost 7 bases, leaving 9 bases of the junction unmatched. The CDR3 sequence is 14 residues long. The CDR3 DNA sequence: TGTGCCAGCACTAGACGGGAGGGACCGGGGGAGCTGTTTTTT. Translated: CASTRREGPGELFF.

This clonotype was observed at least ten times. This chain's CDR3 is CASRAEAYNEQFF. In nucleotides, the CDR3 is TGTGCCAGCAGGGCGGAAGCATACAATGAGCAGTTCTTC. This chain uses TRBV28 with TRBJ2-1, with D unclear. Trimming removed 6 bases from V and 4 bases from J, with 10 bases in between. Looked up from germline, CDR1 is MDHEN and CDR2 is SYDVKM. This CDR3 contains 13 residues.

The chain carries TRBV12-3 or TRBV12-4 and TRBJ2-7; 10 bases fit TRBD2. V gave up 5 bases and J gave up 2 bases; unmatched junction bases: 9. The CDR3 contains 16 residues. The CDR3 sequence: CASSHLGLAEPYEQYF. CDR3 in DNA: TGTGCCAGCAGTCATCTTGGACTAGCGGAGCCCTACGAGCAGTACTTC.

This clonotype has more than one count but fewer than ten. The chain combines TRBV5-1 with TRBJ2-5; D assignment may be TRBD1 or TRBD2 (6 bases each). The CDR3 is 14 amino acids. Germline V lookup: CDR1 SGHRS, CDR2 YFSETQ. Trimming took 5 bases from V and 2 from J, leaving 13 bases between them. In DNA, the CDR3 is TGCGCCAGCAGGGAAGGGGGGCTACAAGAGACCCAGTACTTC. Its translation: CASREGGLQETQYF.

The chain links TRBV4-1 to TRBJ1-5; the D gene is possibly TRBD1 (6 bases). V dropped 0 bases and J dropped 7 bases, with 10 bases sitting between them. CDR3 length: 14 amino acids. CDR1 is MGHRA and CDR2 is YSYEKL in the germline V gene. CDR3 DNA sequence: TGCGCCAGCAGCCAAGAAGGGGGTGGGCAGCCCCAGCATTTT. It is translated as CASSQEGGGQPQHF.

This clonotype has just a few counts. The genes are TRBV20-1 and TRBJ1-4; TRBD1 aligns across 9 bases. Germline values: CDR1 DFQATT, CDR2 SNEGSKA (reference sequence). This CDR3 spans 13 amino acids. CDR3 in amino acids: CGIAGTGNEKLFF. DNA of the CDR3: TGCGGTATCGCCGGGACAGGGAATGAAAAACTGTTTTTT.

This clonotype was found a few times. The chain couples TRBV12-3 or TRBV12-4 to TRBJ1-1; D is possibly TRBD1 (5 bases). The V end was cut by 3 bases, the J end by 3 bases, with 14 bases between. The CDR3 sequence is 15 residues long. The chain's CDR3 is CASSFGVVGDTEAFF. The CDR3 DNA sequence: TGTGCCAGCAGTTTCGGGGTAGTGGGGGACACTGAAGCTTTCTTT.

This clonotype has at least ten counts. This rearrangement joins TRBV12-3 or TRBV12-4 to TRBJ2-7; the match to TRBD2 covers 11 bases. The CDR3 extends over 16 amino acids. The V segment lost 3 bases and the J segment 7 bases; nucleotides outside the gene matches: 11. CDR3 DNA sequence: TGTGCCAGCAGTTTCACTAGCGGGGGCCCAGGCGGGGAGCAGTACTTC. It translates to CASSFTSGGPGGEQYF.

The chain recombines TRBV20-1 with TRBJ1-2, with 8 bases lining up with TRBD1. Germline V gene sequence: CDR1 DFQATT, CDR2 SNEGSKA (reference sequence). V dropped 1 base and J dropped 0; count of bases not matched to a gene: 4. The length of the CDR3 is 15 residues. Here the CDR3 reads CSARAPTGANYGYTF. The CDR3 DNA reads as TGCAGTGCTAGAGCACCGACAGGGGCTAACTATGGCTACACCTTC.

There are a few counts of this clonotype. CDR3 loop: CSVQRGGETQYF. In nucleotides, the CDR3 is TGCAGCGTTCAACGAGGGGGAGAGACCCAGTACTTC. The chain uses TRBV29-1 and TRBJ2-5, with D possibly being TRBD1 (6 bases). The length of the CDR3 is 12 residues. The V gene lost 5 bases and the J gene lost 4 bases, with 11 bases spanning the gap. Germline CDR1 is SQVTM and CDR2 is ANQGSEA.

The genes are TRBV9 and TRBJ1-4, with D unresolved. Germline V gene sequence: CDR1 SGDLS, CDR2 YYNGEE. The V end was cut by 1 base, the J end by 0 bases, with 10 bases between. The CDR3 runs to 16 residues. CDR3 in amino acids: CASSVTAYATNEKLFF. The CDR3, as DNA: TGTGCCAGCAGCGTAACAGCTTATGCAACTAATGAAAAACTGTTTTTT.

This clonotype has a count of ten or more. This chain joins TRBV3-1 and TRBJ1-6, with 10 nucleotides matching TRBD1. From germline, CDR1 is LGHDT and CDR2 YNNKEL (reference sequence). The CDR3 loop spans 17 amino acids. With V trimmed by 4 bases and J by 8 bases, 11 bases remained unmatched. Here the CDR3 reads CASSLIDPGQGYSPLHF. In DNA, the CDR3 is TGTGCCAGCAGCCTCATAGACCCGGGACAGGGGTATTCACCCCTCCACTTT.

This clonotype has at least ten counts. The V call is TRBV7-8, the J call TRBJ1-5, with 7 nucleotides matching TRBD1. V shed 4 bases, J shed 6 bases, and the junction held 9 bases outside the gene matches. Germline V gene data show CDR1 as SGHVS and CDR2 as FQNEAQ. This CDR3 is 15 amino acids long. The CDR3 is CASSSSAGGSQPQHF. CDR3 bases: TGTGCCAGCAGCTCGTCGGCAGGGGGTAGTCAGCCCCAGCATTTT.

This clonotype was found many times. The V gene is TRBV6-1, the J gene TRBJ1-6, with D tentatively TRBD1 (6 bases). Germline values: CDR1 MNHNS, CDR2 SASEGT. CDR3 size: 15 residues. V lost 7 bases to trimming and J lost 0 bases, with 10 bases between them. This CDR3 reads CASTRDTSYNSPLHF. CDR3 bases: TGTGCCAGCACCCGGGACACCTCCTATAATTCACCCCTCCACTTT.

The V and J genes are TRBV13 and TRBJ1-1; D is perhaps TRBD1 (6 bases). The germline CDR1 and CDR2 sequences are PRHDT and FYEKMQ (reference sequence). The length of the CDR3 is 16 residues. V dropped 4 bases and J dropped 4 bases, with 19 bases sitting between them. CDR3 nucleotide sequence: TGTGCCAGCAGCTACCCCTTAGGGGGGGGGGGCACTGAAGCTTTCTTT. The encoded protein is CASSYPLGGGGTEAFF.

This clonotype came up many times. The chain employs TRBV3-1 and TRBJ1-2, with 9 nucleotides matching TRBD1. The V gene end was trimmed by 3 bases and the J gene end by 7 bases; junction bases not matched to a gene: 9. Germline CDR1 reads LGHDT; CDR2 reads YNNKEL (reference sequence). This CDR3 is built from 15 residues. This chain's CDR3 is CASSQALGTGPGYTF. CDR3 nucleotide sequence: TGTGCCAGCAGCCAGGCTTTGGGGACAGGGCCTGGCTACACCTTC.

The chain is built from TRBV29-1 and TRBJ1-2; D not certain. The CDR3 has 10 amino acids. V was trimmed by 3 bases and J by 6 bases, leaving 5 bases between them. CDR1 and CDR2 (germline): SQVTM, ANQGSEA. DNA of the CDR3: TGCAGCGTTGAGGTGCATGGCTACACCTTC. It codes for CSVEVHGYTF.

This clonotype was picked up many times. V gene TRBV4-1 combines with J gene TRBJ2-3; TRBD1 agrees at 7 bases. The CDR3 extends over 16 amino acids. Germline assignment: CDR1 MGHRA and CDR2 YSYEKL. Unmatched junction bases numbered 4, after V lost 1 base and J lost 0 bases. The CDR3 nucleotides read TGCGCCAGCAGCCAAGTCGGGACAGCTAGCACAGATACGCAGTATTTT. Encoded protein: CASSQVGTASTDTQYF.

This clonotype occurred many times. This sequence joins TRBV7-2 and TRBJ1-5; D remains unclear. V was pared by 3 bases and J by 5 bases, with 8 bases between. The CDR3 runs 13 residues. Germline V gene sequence: CDR1 SGHTA, CDR2 FQGNSA. CDR3 region: CASSLKADQPQHF. DNA of the CDR3: TGTGCCAGCAGCTTGAAGGCAGATCAGCCCCAGCATTTT.

There are a few counts of this clonotype. The chain joins TRBV6-1 to TRBJ1-5; D remains ambiguous. CDR1 is MNHNS and CDR2 is SASEGT in the germline V gene. This CDR3 is built from 15 residues. V was pared by 1 base and J by 2 bases, with 9 bases between. This chain's CDR3 is CASSEGPSGNQPQHF. Here the CDR3 DNA reads TGTGCCAGCAGTGAAGGACCCAGTGGCAATCAGCCCCAGCATTTT.

This clonotype showed up many times. The rearrangement joins TRBV6-2 or TRBV6-3 to TRBJ2-7, with TRBD1 as a possible D gene (6 bases). CDR1 is MNHEY and CDR2 is SVGEGT in the germline V gene. This CDR3 has 14 residues. The V gene lost 2 bases and the J gene lost 1 base, with 9 bases spanning the gap. The CDR3 DNA reads as TGTGCCAGCAGTTACGGGACACATTCCTACGAGCAGTACTTC. This gives the protein CASSYGTHSYEQYF.

This clonotype was picked up many times. The rearrangement uses TRBV2 and TRBJ2-5, with D uncertain. Germline CDR1 and CDR2: SNHLY and FYNNEI. This CDR3 comprises 15 residues. The V end lost 1 base, the J end lost 2 bases, and 11 bases lay between the germline ends. The CDR3 nucleotides are TGTGCCAGCAGTGAAGGAGTGGGGTATCAAGAGACCCAGTACTTC. Protein sequence: CASSEGVGYQETQYF.

This sequence joins TRBV18 and TRBJ2-6, with 9 positions matching TRBD1. With 4 bases clipped from V and 0 bases from J, the junction kept 10 bases outside the gene matches. This CDR3 is 19 amino acids long. CDR1 is KGHSH, CDR2 LQKENI, per germline. CDR3 loop: CASSRQGTGQRSGANVLTF. The DNA of the CDR3 is TGTGCCAGCTCACGCCAGGGGACAGGGCAACGCTCTGGGGCCAACGTCCTGACTTTC.

This clonotype was picked up many times. The V call is TRBV28, the J call TRBJ1-5, with D possibly being TRBD1 (5 bases). The CDR3 is 13 residues long. V lost 6 bases and J lost 5, with 11 bases in between. Germline CDR1 reads MDHEN; CDR2 reads SYDVKM. CDR3 in amino acids: CASRGRGYQPQHF. The CDR3 nucleotides are TGTGCCAGCAGGGGGAGGGGTTATCAGCCCCAGCATTTT.

This clonotype showed up just a few times. The chain couples TRBV11-2 to TRBJ2-7; TRBD1 agrees at 9 bases. The CDR3 loop spans 17 amino acids. Trimming at V came to 1 base and at J to 2 bases, leaving 9 bases not matched to a gene. Germline V gene data show CDR1 as SGHAT and CDR2 as FQNNGV. CDR3 in DNA: TGTGCCAGCAGCTTAGTCGGACAGGGGTATAGTGCCTACGAGCAGTACTTC. Amino acid sequence: CASSLVGQGYSAYEQYF.

A few counts support this clonotype. The chain has TRBV13 and TRBJ1-1, with D possibly TRBD1 on 5 matching bases. Per germline, CDR1 PRHDT and CDR2 FYEKMQ (reference sequence). There are 12 residues in the CDR3. The ends were cut back, 5 bases at V and 6 bases at J, with 10 bases in the middle. The CDR3 DNA is TGTGCCAGCAGCGTCGGGGGTTCTGAAGCTTTCTTT. This encodes CASSVGGSEAFF.

The sample holds many counts of this clonotype. V and J are TRBV12-3 or TRBV12-4 and TRBJ1-5, with no clear D. V was shortened by 3 bases and J by 0 bases, with 9 bases between the two germline ends. The CDR3 totals 15 residues. CDR3 DNA: TGTGCCAGCAGTTTTCGCCGCCTTAGCAATCAGCCCCAGCATTTT. Its translation: CASSFRRLSNQPQHF.

This clonotype was seen repeatedly, ten times or more. Germline and junction disagree at one end, which may indicate a read error. The rearrangement joins TRBV7-9 to TRBJ2-7; a weak D match, TRBD1 (5 bases). Looked up from germline, CDR1 is SEHNR and CDR2 is FQNEAQ (reference sequence). The CDR3 is 14 residues long. CDR3 nucleotide sequence: TGTGCCAGCGGCTTTGGCCCGGACATCTACGAGCAGTACTTC. Translating gives CASGFGPDIYEQYF.

The rearrangement links TRBV9 to TRBJ2-5; 9 bases agree with TRBD2. CDR1 and CDR2 from the germline V gene are SGDLS and YYNGEE. This CDR3 has 16 amino acids. V lost 0 bases, J lost 0 bases, and 3 bases stayed unmatched. CDR3 nucleotide sequence: TGTGCCAGCAGCGTAGCTAGCGGGGACCACCAAGAGACCCAGTACTTC. Protein: CASSVASGDHQETQYF.

There are a few counts of this clonotype. J is TRBJ1-3 and V is TRBV3-1, with D unresolved. Germline V gives CDR1 LGHDT, CDR2 YNNKEL (reference sequence). The ends were cut back, 2 bases at V and 4 bases at J, with 12 bases in the middle. The CDR3 contains 15 residues. CDR3 sequence (DNA): TGTGCCAGCAGCCAAATACCAGCGGGAGGAAACACCATATATTTT. Encoded protein: CASSQIPAGGNTIYF.

This clonotype was seen many times. The chain recombines TRBV6-1 with TRBJ2-1, with a possible D match to TRBD1 (6 bases). Germline loops: CDR1 MNHNS, CDR2 SASEGT. The CDR3 is 13 amino acids. Trimming took off 6 bases at V and 4 bases at J, with 10 bases between the two ends. The DNA of the CDR3 is TGTGCCAGCAGAGCCACAGGGTACAATGAGCAGTTCTTC. Encoded protein: CASRATGYNEQFF.